This T cell receptor beta chain was documented in a study of graft-versus-host responses after intestinal transplantation. As for the study in general: The transplants performed in recipients were multivisceral, liver-intestinal, or isolated intestinal. Recipients across the board were started on anti-thymocyte globulin induction, then kept on tacrolimus and steroids for around three years.

Germline values: CDR1 SGHNT, CDR2 YYREEE (reference sequence). V dropped 4 bases and J dropped 6 bases, with 10 bases sitting between them. The CDR3 covers 12 residues. Produced via immunoSEQ multiplex PCR; TCRdb's table is partial and in-frame only. The table shows about 90,000 clones, with over 80% occurring only once. The study, taken as a whole, reports: HvG clone declines early post-transplant were associated with peak circulating GvH levels. GvH clones detected in recipient marrow included some appearing first in ileum or blood.

Comment on this clone: What it recognizes is unknown.

Sequencing used unstimulated CD8+ T cells sorted from spleen or lymph node cells, obtained before intestinal transplant. The origin of this receptor is a human donor who received an intestinal transplant. The rearrangement joins TRBV5-4 to TRBJ1-2; D might be TRBD1 (5 bases). The CDR3 sequence: CASSTGHDGYTF. CDR3 nucleotide sequence: TGTGCCAGCAGCACTGGACACGATGGCTACACCTTC.